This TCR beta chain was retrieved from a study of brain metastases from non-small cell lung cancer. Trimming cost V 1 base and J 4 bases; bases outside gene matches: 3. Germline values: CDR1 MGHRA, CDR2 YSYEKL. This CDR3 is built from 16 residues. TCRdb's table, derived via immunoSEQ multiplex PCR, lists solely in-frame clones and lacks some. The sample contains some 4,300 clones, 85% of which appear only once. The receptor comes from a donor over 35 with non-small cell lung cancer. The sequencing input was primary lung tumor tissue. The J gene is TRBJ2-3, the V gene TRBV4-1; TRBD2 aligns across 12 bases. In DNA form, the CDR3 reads TGCGCCAGCAGCCAAGGACTAGCGGGAGTGTCAGATACGCAGTATTTT. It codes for CASSQGLAGVSDTQYF.